Sequencing of this T cell receptor (beta chain) was carried out in a study of OX40 agonist ivuxolimab in advanced cancers. Study-level information: Dose-escalation patients suffered from hepatocellular carcinoma, melanoma, renal cell or head and neck cancer. Study-wide findings and caveats: Determination of antigen specificity was not performed for the expanded peripheral T cells.

Repertoires were generated with immunoSEQ multiplex PCR, while TCRdb's copy carries only in-frame clones and drops some. The data hold 50,000 or so clones, with roughly 84% observed a single time. Germline V gene data show CDR1 as SQVTM and CDR2 as ANQGSEA. The CDR3 is made up of 12 amino acids. Note on this clone: Its antigen is unknown. The junction shows a germline mismatch at one end, possibly a read error.

V is TRBV29-1 and J is TRBJ2-3; no clear D. The sequences come from CD4+ or CD8+ T cells sorted from blood, collected in a trial of the OX40 agonist ivuxolimab. This clonotype originated in an adult with an advanced solid tumor such as melanoma, head and neck, liver or kidney cancer. The CDR3 DNA reads TGCGGCGTTCTGGGATACACAGATACGCAGTATTTT. Its translation: CGVLGYTDTQYF.